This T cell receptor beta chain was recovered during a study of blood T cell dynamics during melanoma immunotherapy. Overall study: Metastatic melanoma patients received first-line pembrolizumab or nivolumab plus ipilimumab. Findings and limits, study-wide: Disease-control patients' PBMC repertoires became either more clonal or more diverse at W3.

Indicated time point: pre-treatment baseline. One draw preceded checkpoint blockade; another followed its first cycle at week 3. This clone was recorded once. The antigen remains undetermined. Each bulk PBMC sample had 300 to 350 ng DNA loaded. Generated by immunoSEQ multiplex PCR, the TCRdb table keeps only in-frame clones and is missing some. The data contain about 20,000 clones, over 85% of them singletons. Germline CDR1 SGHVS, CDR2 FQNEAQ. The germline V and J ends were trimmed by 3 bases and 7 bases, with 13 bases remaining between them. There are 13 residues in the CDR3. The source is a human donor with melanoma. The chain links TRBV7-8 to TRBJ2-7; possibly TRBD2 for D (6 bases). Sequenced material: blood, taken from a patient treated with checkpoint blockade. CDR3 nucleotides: TGTGCCAGCAGCTTCCGTGGGGCGGGGGAGCAGTACTTC. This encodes CASSFRGAGEQYF.